A selection of T cell receptor beta chains follows, all from one sample in a study of OX40 agonist ivuxolimab in advanced cancers. Generated by immunoSEQ multiplex PCR, the TCRdb table keeps only in-frame clones and is missing some. This sample has approximately 80,000 clones, with just over 90% found just once. The specimen comprised CD4+ or CD8+ T cells sorted from blood, sampled in a trial of the OX40 agonist ivuxolimab. All receptors derive from an adult with an advanced solid tumor such as melanoma, head and neck, liver or kidney cancer. Each CDR3 is given with its conserved first and last residue. D genes are given only for firm matches. A clone size is listed for some rows: how often the clone was seen (once, few, many), or a class if it is expanded.

few	TRBJ1-2	TRBV28	.	12	TGTGCCACCACGACCACTAACTATGGCTACACCTTC	CATTTTNYGYTF
.	TRBJ1-4	TRBV7-9	.	15	TGTGCCAGCAGCTTAGAAGGGGCAACTAATGAAAAACTGTTTTTT	CASSLEGATNEKLFF
.	TRBJ2-7	TRBV7-8	.	12	TGTGCCAGCAGCGTCCACAGGGACGAGCAGTACTTC	CASSVHRDEQYF
few	TRBJ1-1	TRBV7-6	.	13	TGTGCCAGCAGCTTGGGGGAGAACACTGAAGCTTTCTTT	CASSLGENTEAFF
once	TRBJ1-2	TRBV5-8	.	15	TGTGCCAGCAGCTTGACGGGAACCCCTAACTATGGCTACACCTTC	CASSLTGTPNYGYTF
.	TRBJ1-1	TRBV19	.	13	TGTGCCAGTAGTCGGACAGAAGAAACTGAAGCTTTCTTT	CASSRTEETEAFF
once	TRBJ2-3	TRBV6-1	.	15	TGTGCCAGCAGTGGGCTGGCGTTGGACGGAGATACGCAGTATTTT	CASSGLALDGDTQYF
.	TRBJ1-1	TRBV30	.	13	TGTGCCTGGAGTCCCAGGGGAGGGACTGAAGCTTTCTTT	CAWSPRGGTEAFF
few	TRBJ2-1	TRBV19	TRBD1	14	TGTGCCACCGCCAGAGGGACAGGGATCAATGAGCAGTTCTTC	CATARGTGINEQFF
.	TRBJ1-2	TRBV6-6	TRBD1	16	TGTGCCAGCAGTTACGTTGGACAGGGGTTATCCTATGGCTACACCTTC	CASSYVGQGLSYGYTF
.	TRBJ2-3	TRBV5-1	.	15	TGCGCCAGCAGCTTGGACAGGGCAAGCACAGATACGCAGTATTTT	CASSLDRASTDTQYF
.	TRBJ1-4	TRBV11-2	TRBD1	14	TGTGCCAGCAGCTGGGGACAGGGTTTTGAAAAACTGTTTTTT	CASSWGQGFEKLFF
.	TRBJ2-7	TRBV5-1	TRBD1	13	TGCGCCAGCAGCTACCGGGACAGCTACGAGCAGTACTTC	CASSYRDSYEQYF
.	TRBJ2-6	TRBV27	TRBD2	14	TGTGCCAGCAGGAGAGCGGGGGAAGCCAACGTCCTGACTTTC	CASRRAGEANVLTF
.	TRBJ1-6	TRBV7-2	.	13	TGTGCCACGTCCGTCAGCCTTAATTCACCCCTCCACTTT	CATSVSLNSPLHF
.	TRBJ2-1	TRBV6-6	.	16	TGTGCCAGCACCAACAAGGGGGGAATGTCCTACAATGAGCAGTTCTTC	CASTNKGGMSYNEQFF
.	TRBJ2-1	TRBV19	TRBD2	16	TGTGCCAGTAGTATAGTTACTAGCGGGGGCCGGGGTGAGCAGTTCTTC	CASSIVTSGGRGEQFF
.	TRBJ1-4	TRBV6-5	.	13	TGTGCCAGCAGTTACAGGCTTGTGGAAAAACTGTTTTTT	CASSYRLVEKLFF
.	TRBJ1-2	TRBV7-6	.	14	TGTGCCAGCAGCTTAGCGCGGACGGACGGGGGCTACACCTTC	CASSLARTDGGYTF
.	TRBJ1-2	TRBV5-1	.	15	TGCGCCAGCAGCTTGGGTGGGGTAGGAAACTATGGCTACACCTTC	CASSLGGVGNYGYTF
once	TRBJ2-7	TRBV7-2	TRBD1	14	TGTGCCAGCAGCCCACAGGGGGCCCTCTACGAGCAGTACTTC	CASSPQGALYEQYF
once	TRBJ2-2	TRBV2	.	16	TGTGCCAGCAGTGAGGCGACTGACCTCAACACCGGGGAGCTGTTTTTT	CASSEATDLNTGELFF
.	TRBJ2-3	TRBV11-3	.	13	TGTGCCAGCAGCTACCACAGGGTAGATACGCAGTATTTT	CASSYHRVDTQYF
.	TRBJ2-2	TRBV5-1	.	15	TGCGCCAGCAGCTCACCGGTTTCGAACACCGGGGAGCTGTTTTTT	CASSSPVSNTGELFF
once	TRBJ1-5	TRBV19	TRBD1	16	TGTGCCAGTAGTACCCCGACAGGGGCAAGCAATCAGCCCCAGCATTTT	CASSTPTGASNQPQHF
.	TRBJ2-1	TRBV18	.	14	TGTGCCAGCTCACGGGATTCTGGGGACAATGAGCAGTTCTTC	CASSRDSGDNEQFF
.	TRBJ1-2	TRBV13	.	14	TGTGCCAGCAGCTTATGGCGGATTCTGGATGGCTACACCTTC	CASSLWRILDGYTF
.	TRBJ2-5	TRBV25-1	.	16	TGTGCCAGCAGTGAAAATCAGGGTTCCAGCGGGGAGACCCAGTACTTC	CASSENQGSSGETQYF
.	TRBJ1-6	TRBV30	TRBD1	14	TGTGCCTTGGGACAGGGCGAATTCTATCCACCCCTCCACTTT	CALGQGEFYPPLHF
.	TRBJ1-6	TRBV30	TRBD1	15	TGTGCCTGGAGTGCCCGGACAGGGGTTACTTCACCCCTCCACTTT	CAWSARTGVTSPLHF
once	TRBJ2-3	TRBV4-3	.	16	TGCGCCAGCAGCCAAGAAGGCCAGGGTGGTACAGATACGCAGTATTTT	CASSQEGQGGTDTQYF